The next 25 T cell receptor beta chains were all read from a single sample in a study of naive and memory T cell subsets. Treatment described: skin biopsy from PPD injection site in Mantoux-positive individual. An oligonucleotide containing a UMI was ligated to the 3' end of TCR cDNA. Amplification of ligated cDNA took four PCR rounds with SP2 and nested alpha and beta constant primers. TCRdb independently ran MiXCR on the UMI-ligation and nested PCR reads; one entry per CDR3 protein. The sample consists of tens of thousands of distinct CDR3 sequences, 6.7% of them appearing once. The sample was skin, taken from a tuberculin skin test site. These receptors came from an adult in good health.

This chain connects TRBV15 to TRBJ2-7; D tentatively fits TRBD1 or TRBD2 (5 bases each). This CDR3 is built from 15 residues. Trimming took off 2 bases at V and 0 bases at J, with 11 bases between the two ends. Germline V gene lookup returns CDR1 LNHNV and CDR2 YYDKDF (reference sequence). CDR3 nucleotides: TGTGCCACCAGCAGATTTTCAGGGAGCTCCTACGAGCAGTACTTC. Amino acid sequence: CATSRFSGSSYEQYF. The variable domain in full, with the rest retrieved from reference TRBV15 and TRBJ2-7, is DAMVIQNPRYQVTQFGKPVTLSCSQTLNHNVMYWYQQKSSQAPKLLFHYYDKDFNNEADTPDNFQSRRPNTSFCFLDIRSPGLGDTAMYLCATSRFSGSSYEQYFGPGTRLTVT.

In its sample, this clonotype was seen many times. This sequence joins TRBV11-2 and TRBJ2-1; 8 bases are shared with TRBD1. CDR3 length equals 15 residues. The trim removed 5 bases at V and 7 bases at J, leaving 10 bases unmatched. Germline-derived CDR1 and CDR2 are SGHAT and FQNNGV. The CDR3 region has the DNA TGTGCCAGCAGCCCCGGACAGGGCTGGTATAATGAGCAGTTCTTC. Protein sequence: CASSPGQGWYNEQFF.

This clonotype was counted at least ten times. V gene TRBV6-1 combines with J gene TRBJ2-1; the D gene is possibly TRBD2 (7 bases). V dropped 7 bases and J dropped 6 bases, with 10 bases sitting between them. There are 12 residues in the CDR3. Germline-derived CDR1 and CDR2 are MNHNS and SASEGT. The CDR3 loop is CASMGGGNEQFF. CDR3 nucleotides: TGTGCCAGCATGGGAGGGGGCAATGAGCAGTTCTTC.

The chain carries TRBV20-1 and TRBJ1-4, with TRBD1 identical over 9 bases. This CDR3 contains 14 residues. From germline, CDR1 is DFQATT and CDR2 SNEGSKA (reference sequence). With V trimmed by 4 bases and J by 8 bases, 8 bases remained unmatched. Written as DNA, the CDR3 is TGCAGTGCTACTAACAGGGGGCAGGGGGAAAAACTGTTTTTT. This encodes CSATNRGQGEKLFF.

In this sample, this clonotype turned up a few times. The chain recombines TRBV3-1 with TRBJ1-6; the D gene is possibly TRBD1 (5 bases). Trimming took 1 base from V and 8 from J, leaving 12 bases between them. The CDR3 consists of 15 residues. Germline lookup yields CDR1 LGHDT and CDR2 YNNKEL (reference sequence). The DNA of the CDR3 is TGTGCCAGCAGCCAAGCCGGGACGGGTGATTCACCCCTCCACTTT. This sequence encodes CASSQAGTGDSPLHF.

At least ten counts were recorded for this clonotype. This chain links TRBV19 with TRBJ2-1, with D possibly matching TRBD1 (6 bases). Germline V CDR1 and CDR2: LNHDA, SQIVND (reference sequence). Trimming shortened V by 7 bases and J by 9 bases, and 13 bases separated the two germline ends. There are 12 residues in the CDR3. The CDR3 nucleotides are TGTGCCAGTAATGTAGGGGGTGTTGAGCAGTTCTTC. Translating gives CASNVGGVEQFF.

The table lists this clonotype with many counts. The rearrangement links TRBV7-9 to TRBJ2-5; 7 nucleotides line up with TRBD2. Germline V CDR1 and CDR2: SEHNR, FQNEAQ (reference sequence). The CDR3 spans 13 residues. Trimming removed 4 bases from V and 5 bases from J; junction bases left unmatched: 4. CDR3 bases: TGTGCCAGCAGCTCCGGACTAGGGGAGACCCAGTACTTC. Amino acid sequence: CASSSGLGETQYF.

This clonotype was counted only a few times. The chain employs TRBV24-1 and TRBJ1-2; D not resolved. Deletions cut 4 bases from V and 3 bases from J, with 11 bases between. Germline V gene sequence: CDR1 KGHDR, CDR2 SFDVKD. The CDR3 spans 14 residues. In DNA form, the CDR3 reads TGTGCCACCAGTGACGAGACCCATTACTATGGCTACACCTTC. Residues: CATSDETHYYGYTF.

This clonotype occurred many times. This chain uses TRBV7-9 with TRBJ2-2, with a possible D match to TRBD2 (6 bases). The CDR3 covers 15 residues. Trimming took 5 bases from V and 3 from J, leaving 13 bases between them. Germline V gene lookup returns CDR1 SEHNR and CDR2 FQNEAQ (reference sequence). The CDR3 is CASSPEGRHTGELFF. The CDR3 bases are TGTGCCAGCAGCCCGGAGGGTCGGCACACCGGGGAGCTGTTTTTT.

At least ten counts were recorded for this clonotype. This chain links TRBV27 with TRBJ2-3; maybe TRBD1 (6 bases). Germline-derived CDR1 and CDR2 are MNHEY and SMNVEV (reference sequence). This CDR3 has 15 residues. Between the trimmed V and J ends, which lost 5 bases and 0 bases, there was a span of 12 bases. CDR3 residues: CASSTYRDSTDTQYF. CDR3 bases: TGTGCCAGCAGTACGTACAGGGATAGCACAGATACGCAGTATTTT.

By proportion, this clonotype is medium-sized. The gene calls are TRBV14 and TRBJ2-1; D is unresolved. The germline CDR1 and CDR2 sequences are SGHDN and FVKESK. The CDR3 is made up of 13 amino acids. The V and J ends lost 0 bases and 5 bases respectively, with 5 bases between them. The CDR3 loop reads CASSQEWHNEQFF. The CDR3 DNA reads as TGTGCCAGCAGCCAAGAGTGGCACAATGAGCAGTTCTTC.

This clonotype has a count of ten or more. This chain's CDR3 is CASSISEGTEAFF. Written as DNA, the CDR3 is TGTGCCAGTAGTATATCAGAGGGCACTGAAGCTTTCTTT. The V call is TRBV19, the J call TRBJ1-1; D gene ambiguous. Trimming pared 2 bases from V and 4 bases from J, leaving 8 bases between. CDR1 is LNHDA, CDR2 SQIVND, per germline (reference sequence). CDR3 length: 13 residues.

This clonotype has ten or more counts. This chain uses TRBV20-1 with TRBJ2-3, with TRBD2 matching 7 bases. CDR3 size: 14 residues. V trimming: 6 bases; J trimming: 1 base; junction bases outside the gene matches: 7. Germline assignment: CDR1 DFQATT and CDR2 SNEGSKA (reference sequence). CDR3 nucleotide sequence: TGCAGTGCCCCCTGGGAGGGCCGCACAGATACGCAGTATTTT. This gives the protein CSAPWEGRTDTQYF.

This clonotype was observed many times. The rearrangement joins TRBV6-5 to TRBJ2-3; D gene unclear. Trimming removed 5 bases from V and 6 bases from J, with 12 bases in between. The CDR3 spans 13 residues. Germline lookup yields CDR1 MNHEY and CDR2 SVGAGI. This CDR3 is CASSPGTGDTQYF. CDR3 DNA: TGTGCCAGCAGTCCAGGCACGGGCGATACGCAGTATTTT.

The table lists this clonotype with many counts. This rearrangement joins TRBV10-3 to TRBJ2-7; D tentatively fits TRBD1 or TRBD2 (5 bases each). From germline, CDR1 is ENHRY and CDR2 SYGVKD. The CDR3 consists of 12 residues. The V end was cut by 6 bases, the J end by 6 bases, with 12 bases between. The CDR3 DNA reads as TGTGCCATCAGCGCCGGGACCGCCGAGCAGTACTTC. Residues: CAISAGTAEQYF.

This clonotype has only a few counts. The rearrangement links TRBV9 to TRBJ1-4; D is ambiguous. Germline values: CDR1 SGDLS, CDR2 YYNGEE. Trimming took off 0 bases at V and 6 bases at J, with 12 bases between the two ends. This CDR3 is built from 15 residues. The CDR3: CASSVVGGSDEKLFF. The CDR3 DNA reads as TGTGCCAGCAGCGTAGTAGGAGGTAGCGATGAAAAACTGTTTTTT.

This clonotype was detected ten times or more. The chain couples TRBV6-5 to TRBJ2-1; D is possibly TRBD1 (5 bases). The CDR3 runs to 18 residues. Germline V CDR1 and CDR2: MNHEY, SVGAGI. V was pared by 5 bases and J by 0 bases, with 20 bases between. DNA of the CDR3: TGTGCCAGCAGTAGGGGCCCGCAGACGATGAGCTCCTACAATGAGCAGTTCTTC. Translation gives CASSRGPQTMSSYNEQFF.

This clonotype showed up just once. It may be a read error: a sequence one base away is much more abundant. The missing conserved phenylalanine or tryptophan at the end of this CDR3 makes a read error likely. The V and J genes are TRBV9 and TRBJ2-5, with D possibly called TRBD1 or TRBD2 (5 bases each). The CDR3 runs 14 residues. The germline gives CDR1 SGDLS, CDR2 YYNGEE. Trimming removed 3 bases at V and 2 bases at J, with 11 bases between. CDR3 DNA: TGTGCCAGCAGCGGGGGACGGGGACAAGAGACCCAGTACCTC. It encodes CASSGGRGQETQYL.

The rearrangement links TRBV10-3 to TRBJ1-1; tentatively, D is TRBD1 (5 bases). CDR3 length equals 12 residues. From germline, CDR1 is ENHRY and CDR2 SYGVKD. Trimming shortened V by 7 bases and J by 2 bases, and 8 bases separated the two germline ends. The CDR3 nucleotides read TGTGCCATCATAGGGGAAAACACTGAAGCTTTCTTT. As protein: CAIIGENTEAFF.

This clonotype is termed medium-sized. J is TRBJ2-4 and V is TRBV5-1, with a possible D match to TRBD1 (5 bases). Germline CDR1 is SGHRS and CDR2 is YFSETQ. V was clipped by 0 bases and J by 8 bases, with 15 bases between them. The CDR3 has 15 amino acids. The CDR3 sequence: CASSLVDPLGDIQYF. The CDR3 DNA reads TGCGCCAGCAGCTTGGTGGACCCCCTAGGGGACATTCAGTACTTC.

At least ten counts were recorded for this clonotype. The V call is TRBV20-1, the J call TRBJ1-5; maybe TRBD1 (6 bases). The CDR3 contains 16 residues. The germline V gene encodes CDR1 DFQATT and CDR2 SNEGSKA (reference sequence). V lost 0 bases and J lost 5, with 17 bases in between. CDR3 bases: TGCAGTGCTAGAGATGGGCAGGGGTTGGCCGATCAGCCCCAGCATTTT. Protein sequence: CSARDGQGLADQPQHF.

The rearrangement links TRBV14 to TRBJ2-5; no firm D call. The CDR3 spans 16 residues. V was trimmed by 1 base and J by 5 bases, leaving 17 bases between them. Germline CDR1 is SGHDN and CDR2 is FVKESK. Here the CDR3 reads CASSQASLRLGETQYF. In DNA, the CDR3 is TGTGCCAGCAGCCAAGCGTCTCTTCGGCTAGGCGAGACCCAGTACTTC.

In its sample, this clonotype was seen many times. This chain links TRBV20-1 with TRBJ2-3; the D is unclear. There are 14 residues in the CDR3. V shed 3 bases and J shed 2 bases, with 12 bases lying between them. From germline, CDR1 is DFQATT and CDR2 SNEGSKA (reference sequence). The CDR3 bases are TGCAGTGCTAGGCCGATTATCTTCACAGATACGCAGTATTTT. It specifies CSARPIIFTDTQYF.

This clonotype was counted ten times or more. The chain links TRBV2 to TRBJ2-5; D call uncertain. The CDR3 is made up of 14 amino acids. V was clipped by 2 bases and J by 1 base, with 8 bases between them. From germline, CDR1 is SNHLY and CDR2 FYNNEI. In DNA form, the CDR3 reads TGTGCCAGCAGTGAATGGGCCTCCCAAGAGACCCAGTACTTC. Its translation is CASSEWASQETQYF. The full variable domain, with the rest looked up from reference TRBV2 and TRBJ2-5, is EPEVTQTPSHQVTQMGQEVILRCVPISNHLYFYWYRQILGQKVEFLVSFYNNEISEKSEIFDDQFSVERPDGSNFTLKIRSTKLEDSAMYFCASSEWASQETQYFGPGTRLLVL.

This clonotype was seen repeatedly, ten times or more. The V call is TRBV2, the J call TRBJ2-7; TRBD2 is a possible D gene (5 bases). Germline V gene lookup returns CDR1 SNHLY and CDR2 FYNNEI. V was trimmed by 4 bases and J by 4 bases, leaving 14 bases between them. CDR3 size: 14 residues. This CDR3 is CASSVTNGEYEQYF. The CDR3 DNA is TGTGCCAGCAGTGTTACAAACGGGGAATACGAGCAGTACTTC.